This T cell receptor beta chain was captured by sequencing in a study of PD-1 blockade in classical Hodgkin lymphoma. Study results and limitations: The study found complete responders had baseline diversity similar to newly diagnosed patients.

Clones were read by immunoSEQ multiplex PCR, and TCRdb kept only the in-frame ones, dropping some. The sample carries 50,000 to 65,000 clones, around nine tenths recorded once. With respect to this clone: Antigen unknown. This same CDR3 is encoded by further DNA sequences in the sample.

Indicated time point: cycle 4 day 1 (C4D1), after 5 to 7 weeks of nivolumab. Patients all relapsed after autologous stem cell transplantation, and there was variation in brentuximab vedotin exposure. Germline V CDR1 and CDR2: SGHRS, YFSETQ. V was pared by 1 base and J by 4 bases, with 4 bases of the junction left unmatched. There are 15 residues in the CDR3. V gene TRBV5-1 combines with J gene TRBJ2-2; TRBD2 matches 7 bases. The receptor was derived from a human donor with classical Hodgkin lymphoma. The source was peripheral blood mononuclear cells (PBMCs), collected before the fourth cycle of nivolumab. The CDR3 nucleotides are TGCGCCAGCAGCTTGACGGGGGGAAGCACCGGGGAGCTGTTTTTT. It codes for CASSLTGGSTGELFF.